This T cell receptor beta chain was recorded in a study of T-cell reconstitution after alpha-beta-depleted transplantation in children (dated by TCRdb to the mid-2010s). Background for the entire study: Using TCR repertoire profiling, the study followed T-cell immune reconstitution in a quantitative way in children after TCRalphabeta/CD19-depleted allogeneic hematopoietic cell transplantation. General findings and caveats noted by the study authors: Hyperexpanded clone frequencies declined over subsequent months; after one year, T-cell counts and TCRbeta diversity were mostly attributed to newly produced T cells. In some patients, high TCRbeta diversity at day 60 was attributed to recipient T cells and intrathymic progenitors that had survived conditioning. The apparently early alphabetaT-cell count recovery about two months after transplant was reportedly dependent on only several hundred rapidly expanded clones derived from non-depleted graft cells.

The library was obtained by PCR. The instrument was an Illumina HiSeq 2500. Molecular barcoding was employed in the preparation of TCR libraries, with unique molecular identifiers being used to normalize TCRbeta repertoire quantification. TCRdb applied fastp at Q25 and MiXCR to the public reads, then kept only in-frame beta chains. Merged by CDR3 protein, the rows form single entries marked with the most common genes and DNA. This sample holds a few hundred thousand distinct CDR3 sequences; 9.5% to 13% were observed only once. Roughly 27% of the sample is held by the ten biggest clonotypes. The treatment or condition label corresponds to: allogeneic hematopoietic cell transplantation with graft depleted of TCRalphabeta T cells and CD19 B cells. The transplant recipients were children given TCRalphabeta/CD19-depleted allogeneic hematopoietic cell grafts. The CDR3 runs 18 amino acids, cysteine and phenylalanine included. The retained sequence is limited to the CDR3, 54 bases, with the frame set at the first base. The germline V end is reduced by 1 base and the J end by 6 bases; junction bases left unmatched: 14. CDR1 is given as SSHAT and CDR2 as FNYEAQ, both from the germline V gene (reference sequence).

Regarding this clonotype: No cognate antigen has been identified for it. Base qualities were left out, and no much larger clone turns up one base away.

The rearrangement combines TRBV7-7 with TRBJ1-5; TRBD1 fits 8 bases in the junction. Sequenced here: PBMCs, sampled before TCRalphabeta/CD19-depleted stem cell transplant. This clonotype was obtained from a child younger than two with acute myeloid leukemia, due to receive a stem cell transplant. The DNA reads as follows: TGTGCCAGCAGCTTAGGGCAGGGGGCGGTCTATGTGCTTCAGCCCCAGCATTTT. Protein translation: CASSLGQGAVYVLQPQHF.